A single sample gave rise to the 24 T cell receptor beta chains below, sequenced in a study of vaccination effects on CD4 cells after COVID-19 (dated by TCRdb to 2021 to 2024). Antigens for these TCRs are unknown. Library preparation employed the immunoSEQ multiplex PCR assay. TCRdb holds this immuneACCESS table with in-frame rearrangements only. Some clones are missing; in checked studies, unresolved V genes explain under half, and the rest has no known cause. The sample table lists nearly 35,000 clones, around 72% of them with a count of one. The ten biggest clones cover 5% to 7.5% of the sample. After approximately 11 days of culture, CD4+ T cells were isolated with the EasySep CD4+ T cell isolation kit. PCR-confirmed SARS-CoV-2 infection had occurred in convalescent patients between March and December 2020, before the Alpha, Beta and Delta variants emerged in the United States. Two doses of either the BNT162b2 or the mRNA-1273 mRNA SARS-CoV-2 vaccine were administered to participants.

The sample was CD4+ T cells from PBMCs cultured without peptide, taken after COVID-19 vaccination. These receptors came from a human donor who had a prior SARS-CoV-2 infection.

The chain joins TRBV19 to TRBJ1-5; 8 bases map to TRBD1. Germline-derived CDR1 and CDR2 are LNHDA and SQIVND (reference sequence). The CDR3 runs 18 residues. Trimming cost V 7 bases and J 1 base; bases outside gene matches: 15. The CDR3 DNA is TGTGCCAGTACAGGGGGCGAATGGATCACGCGGAGCAATCAGCCCCAGCATTTT. It translates to CASTGGEWITRSNQPQHF.

The chain is built from TRBV18 and TRBJ2-2; no firm D call. V was pared by 1 base and J by 3 bases, with 6 bases between. This CDR3 is 14 amino acids long. Germline values: CDR1 KGHSH, CDR2 LQKENI. CDR3 in amino acids: CASSPRTDTGELFF. In nucleotides, the CDR3 is TGTGCCAGCTCACCACGGACCGACACCGGGGAGCTGTTTTTT.

The rearrangement links TRBV5-6 to TRBJ2-3; D gene unclear. The CDR3 is made up of 15 amino acids. Germline lookup yields CDR1 SGHDT and CDR2 YYEEEE. The V and J ends lost 4 bases and 0 bases respectively, with 12 bases between them. Here the CDR3 reads CASSGFAASTDTQYF. The CDR3 DNA reads TGTGCCAGCAGCGGCTTTGCCGCTAGCACAGATACGCAGTATTTT.

V and J are TRBV5-1 and TRBJ2-2, with D unresolved. V gave up 1 base and J gave up 0 bases, with 10 bases separating them. The CDR3 is 16 amino acids. Per the germline V gene, CDR1 is SGHRS and CDR2 is YFSETQ. CDR3 bases: TGCGCCAGCAGCTTGCCTTCGGTGTCGAACACCGGGGAGCTGTTTTTT. Residues: CASSLPSVSNTGELFF. Full variable domain (outside the CDR3, taken from reference TRBV5-1 and TRBJ2-2): KAGVTQTPRYLIKTRGQQVTLSCSPISGHRSVSWYQQTPGQGLQFLFEYFSETQRNKGNFPGRFSGRQFSNSRSEMNVSTLELGDSALYLCASSLPSVSNTGELFFGEGSRLTVL.

The gene calls are TRBV6-5 and TRBJ2-7, with 7 bases matching TRBD1. CDR1 and CDR2 from the germline V gene are MNHEY and SVGAGI. V lost 0 bases to trimming and J lost 2 bases; unmatched junction nucleotides: 7. The CDR3 spans 16 residues. The CDR3 DNA follows: TGTGCCAGCAGTTACTCGTCCTGGCAGGGGGCCTACGAGCAGTACTTC. Its protein is CASSYSSWQGAYEQYF.

The rearrangement uses TRBV5-1 and TRBJ2-2; D is unclear. From germline, CDR1 is SGHRS and CDR2 YFSETQ. This CDR3 has 15 amino acids. V was shortened by 4 bases and J by 2 bases, with 12 bases between the two germline ends. DNA of the CDR3: TGCGCCAGCAGCCCTGTTGTAGAAAACACCGGGGAGCTGTTTTTT. This gives the protein CASSPVVENTGELFF.

The chain uses TRBV11-1 and TRBJ2-4, with D tentatively TRBD2 (6 bases). There are 16 residues in the CDR3. The germline V gene has CDR1 SGHAT and CDR2 FQDESV (reference sequence). The germline V and J ends were trimmed by 4 bases and 0 bases, with 13 bases remaining between them. This CDR3 reads CASSYGRDGAKNIQYF. CDR3 coding DNA: TGTGCCAGCAGCTACGGGCGGGATGGAGCCAAAAACATTCAGTACTTC.

There are a few counts of this clone. The chain uses TRBV7-2 and TRBJ1-2; tentative D call: TRBD1 (5 bases). Germline lookup yields CDR1 SGHTA and CDR2 FQGNSA. Trimming left V 1 base short and J 4 bases short, with 10 bases between. This CDR3 is built from 14 residues. Written as DNA, the CDR3 is TGTGCCAGCAGCTTAGATTGGACAACCTATGGCTACACCTTC. Translating gives CASSLDWTTYGYTF.

The V and J genes are TRBV15 and TRBJ1-6; 7 nucleotides agree with TRBD1. V lost 2 bases and J lost 4; bases outside the gene matches: 14. Germline values: CDR1 LNHNV, CDR2 YYDKDF (reference sequence). The CDR3 loop spans 19 amino acids. The CDR3 DNA is TGTGCCACCAGCAGAAAAACAGGGGCCCGAGGGAATTATAATTCACCCCTCCACTTT. As protein: CATSRKTGARGNYNSPLHF.

The chain has TRBV2 and TRBJ2-1; 8 bases map to TRBD2. V lost 2 bases and J lost 5; bases outside the gene matches: 5. In germline, CDR1 is SNHLY, CDR2 FYNNEI. The CDR3 consists of 15 residues. CDR3 DNA: TGTGCCAGCAGTGAACTAGCGGGCCACAACAATGAGCAGTTCTTC. This sequence encodes CASSELAGHNNEQFF.

The CDR3, as DNA: TGTGCCAGCAGTTACGCATTCGGGGACCAAGAGACCCAGTACTTC. This translates into CASSYAFGDQETQYF. V is TRBV6-5 and J is TRBJ2-5; D is perhaps TRBD2 (5 bases). Trimming left V 2 bases short and J 0 bases short, with 10 bases between. Germline V gives CDR1 MNHEY, CDR2 SVGAGI. This CDR3 is built from 15 residues.

This sequence joins TRBV5-4 and TRBJ2-3; 8 bases match TRBD2. CDR1 and CDR2 (germline): SGHNT, YYREEE (reference sequence). V trimming: 0 bases; J trimming: 4 bases; junction bases outside the gene matches: 4. The CDR3 length is 15 residues. The CDR3 spells CASSLDQRESDTQYF. The CDR3 DNA reads as TGTGCCAGCAGCTTGGACCAGCGGGAGTCAGATACGCAGTATTTT.

The V call is TRBV18, the J call TRBJ1-2; TRBD1 might be the D (6 bases). V was shortened by 3 bases and J by 5 bases, with 10 bases between the two germline ends. Germline loops: CDR1 KGHSH, CDR2 LQKENI. The CDR3 has 13 residues. The CDR3 sequence is CASSPTGSYGYTF. The CDR3 DNA reads as TGTGCCAGCTCACCGACAGGCAGTTATGGCTACACCTTC.

The chain employs TRBV29-1 and TRBJ2-1; D ambiguous. Germline values: CDR1 SQVTM, CDR2 ANQGSEA. Deletions cut 5 bases from V and 0 bases from J, with 8 bases between. The CDR3 covers 13 residues. The CDR3 DNA is TGCAGCGTTCGTACAGACTCCTACAATGAGCAGTTCTTC. Amino acid sequence: CSVRTDSYNEQFF.

This clone was seen just once. The chain couples TRBV5-5 to TRBJ2-1, with D possibly TRBD2 on 7 matching bases. The CDR3 covers 15 residues. Germline assignment: CDR1 SGHKS and CDR2 YYEKEE (reference sequence). V was clipped by 3 bases and J by 5 bases, with 15 bases between them. The CDR3 DNA is TGTGCCAGCAGCTCTAGGGGGGGGTCCCACAATGAGCAGTTCTTC. Translated: CASSSRGGSHNEQFF.

The rearrangement joins TRBV2 to TRBJ2-2; 10 bases agree with TRBD2. Trimming removed 6 bases from V and 6 bases from J; junction bases left unmatched: 7. This CDR3 has 15 amino acids. The germline V gene has CDR1 SNHLY and CDR2 FYNNEI. The CDR3 DNA reads TGTGCCAGCAGAATCCTAGCGGGAGCCCCCGGGGAGCTGTTTTTT. As protein: CASRILAGAPGELFF.

This clone occurred a few times. The chain employs TRBV5-1 and TRBJ1-1; D gene ambiguous. This CDR3 is 14 amino acids long. Germline CDR1 and CDR2: SGHRS and YFSETQ. V lost 1 base and J lost 1, with 8 bases in between. CDR3 sequence reads: CASSLLSENTEAFF. The CDR3 nucleotides read TGCGCCAGCAGCTTGCTTTCGGAGAACACTGAAGCTTTCTTT.

The chain is built from TRBV18 and TRBJ1-1; D unresolved. Germline V lookup: CDR1 KGHSH, CDR2 LQKENI. CDR3 length: 15 amino acids. Trimming took 3 bases from V and 0 from J, leaving 11 bases between them. Here the CDR3 DNA reads TGTGCCAGCTCACCTCGGGAGGATTTGAACACTGAAGCTTTCTTT. Protein product: CASSPREDLNTEAFF.

The gene calls are TRBV7-9 and TRBJ1-3, with 8 bases that match TRBD1. V shed 5 bases, J shed 1 base, and the junction held 7 bases outside the gene matches. Germline CDR1 is SEHNR and CDR2 is FQNEAQ (reference sequence). The CDR3 has 16 residues. CDR3 sequence: CASSQTGVGSGNTIYF. In DNA form, the CDR3 reads TGTGCCAGCAGCCAGACAGGGGTTGGTTCTGGAAACACCATATATTTT.

The chain employs TRBV27 and TRBJ2-3; 8 nucleotides match TRBD2. The CDR3 is 17 residues long. The germline CDR1 and CDR2 sequences are MNHEY and SMNVEV (reference sequence). The ends lost 2 bases at V and 0 bases at J; junction bases unmatched: 7. The CDR3 here is CASSLERAGGSTDTQYF. CDR3 nucleotide sequence: TGTGCCAGCAGTTTAGAGAGGGCGGGGGGTAGCACAGATACGCAGTATTTT.

This rearrangement joins TRBV6-6 to TRBJ2-5; no clear D gene. Trimming pared 6 bases from V and 4 bases from J, leaving 9 bases between. Germline V gene data show CDR1 as MNHNY and CDR2 as SVGAGI (reference sequence). The CDR3 totals 12 residues. The CDR3 protein is CASRTNGETQYF. CDR3 in DNA: TGTGCCAGCAGGACCAACGGAGAGACCCAGTACTTC.

This chain uses TRBV27 with TRBJ2-5; D possibly uses TRBD1 or TRBD2 (5 bases each). The CDR3 extends over 14 amino acids. Trimming removed 5 bases at V and 1 base at J, with 11 bases between. Germline V gene lookup returns CDR1 MNHEY and CDR2 SMNVEV (reference sequence). The CDR3 loop is CASSRGVFQETQYF. The CDR3 coding sequence is TGTGCCAGCAGTAGGGGAGTCTTCCAAGAGACCCAGTACTTC.

Comments on this clone: The junction differs from germline at one of its ends, possibly a read error. The chain links TRBV5-6 to TRBJ2-7, with D possibly being TRBD2 (5 bases). Germline loops: CDR1 SGHDT, CDR2 YYEEEE. This CDR3 is built from 11 residues. CDR3 coding DNA: TGTGCCAGCAGCCACCGTGGTAGCGTTGACTTC. Its protein is CASSHRGSVDF.

V usage is TRBV5-1 and J usage is TRBJ2-1; D is unresolved. Germline CDR1 and CDR2: SGHRS and YFSETQ. This CDR3 has 13 amino acids. Trimming removed 4 bases from V and 8 bases from J, with 13 bases in between. CDR3: CASSLSPGDEQFF. The CDR3 bases are TGCGCCAGCAGCCTATCCCCCGGCGATGAGCAGTTCTTC.